This entry lists 25 T cell receptor beta chains sequenced from one sample in a study of vaccination effects on CD4 cells after COVID-19. Produced via immunoSEQ multiplex PCR; TCRdb's table is partial and in-frame only. The table shows 84,000 or so clones, with around four fifths occurring only once. Their cognate antigens are unknown. CD4+ T cells specific for antigen were expanded with viral peptide pools by the ViraFEST assay before sequencing. After about 10 days in culture, the CD4+ T cells were isolated. Vaccine administered to participants consisted of two doses of either BNT162b2 or mRNA-1273. The specimen was CD4+ T cells from PBMCs cultured with HCoV-OC43 spike peptides, collected after COVID-19 vaccination. Subset indicated: HCoV-OC43 spike overlapping peptide pool stimulation. The receptors originated from a human donor who received a COVID-19 vaccine.

The chain has TRBV6-5 and TRBJ2-6; D is uncertain. V was cut by 0 bases and J by 4 bases, with 10 bases left in between. The V gene's germline CDR1 is MNHEY and CDR2 SVGAGI. The CDR3 has 16 residues. The CDR3 spells CASSYSSPAGANVLTF. The CDR3 bases are TGTGCCAGCAGTTACTCGTCCCCGGCGGGGGCCAACGTCCTGACTTTC.

The chain is built from TRBV30 and TRBJ2-3; D is uncertain. V lost 2 bases to trimming and J lost 8 bases, with 8 bases between them. In germline, CDR1 is GTSNPN, CDR2 SVGIG (reference sequence). This CDR3 is built from 11 residues. For the CDR3, the DNA is TGTGCCTGGAGTCCCCCGGGTACGCAGTATTTT. Protein sequence: CAWSPPGTQYF.

J is TRBJ1-5 and V is TRBV21-1. TRBV21-1 is listed as a pseudogene. This CDR3 contains 13 residues. The CDR3 nucleotides read TGTGCCAGCAGCAGCCTTAGCAATCAGCCCCAGCATTTT. Encoded protein: CASSSLSNQPQHF.

V and J are TRBV6-5 and TRBJ1-2; a possible D gene is TRBD1 (6 bases). CDR3 size: 15 residues. Trimming cost V 4 bases and J 8 bases, with 20 bases left between them. Germline CDR1 MNHEY, CDR2 SVGAGI. In DNA, the CDR3 is TGTGCCAGCAGTTCCCGGGACATTACCTCGTACGGCTACACCTTC. Protein sequence: CASSSRDITSYGYTF.

The V call is TRBV15, the J call TRBJ2-1; TRBD2 matches at 9 bases. The germline V gene has CDR1 LNHNV and CDR2 YYDKDF (reference sequence). V trimming: 0 bases; J trimming: 9 bases; junction bases outside the gene matches: 9. The CDR3 extends over 16 amino acids. Here the CDR3 reads CATSRDTAGGGGEQFF. The CDR3 DNA sequence: TGTGCCACCAGCAGAGACACAGCGGGGGGCGGAGGTGAGCAGTTCTTC.

The J gene is TRBJ1-5, the V gene TRBV2; no definite D call. Trimming took 7 bases from V and 4 from J, leaving 11 bases between them. The CDR3 sequence is 13 residues long. Germline V gives CDR1 SNHLY, CDR2 FYNNEI. In nucleotides, the CDR3 is TGTGCCAGCAAGACGGACCAAAATCAGCCCCAGCATTTT. This encodes CASKTDQNQPQHF.

This clone came up a few times. This chain links TRBV9 with TRBJ2-3; 8 bases line up with TRBD1. Trimming took 4 bases from V and 1 from J; bases not matched to a gene: 5. This CDR3 is built from 15 residues. Germline CDR1 SGDLS, CDR2 YYNGEE. Written as DNA, the CDR3 is TGTGCCAGCAGCCTGTGGGGACAGGGCACAGATACGCAGTATTTT. Its translation is CASSLWGQGTDTQYF.

In DNA, the CDR3 is TGTGCCACCAGTGATTCCACAGGGGGCGCGTTTAGCTACACCTTC. The encoded protein is CATSDSTGGAFSYTF. The chain is built from TRBV24-1 and TRBJ1-2, with 9 bases identical to TRBD1. Germline CDR1 reads KGHDR; CDR2 reads SFDVKD. The V gene end was trimmed by 2 bases and the J gene end by 9 bases; junction bases not matched to a gene: 9. The CDR3 totals 15 residues.

The V call is TRBV18, the J call TRBJ2-3; no clear D. The germline V gene encodes CDR1 KGHSH and CDR2 LQKENI. V lost 2 bases, J lost 0 bases, and 6 bases lay in between. This CDR3 spans 14 amino acids. This CDR3 is CASSPNPSTDTQYF. The CDR3 DNA is TGTGCCAGCTCACCAAACCCTAGCACAGATACGCAGTATTTT.

This clone was counted once. The chain employs TRBV6-1 and TRBJ2-5, with 8 bases that match TRBD2. Germline CDR1 reads MNHNS; CDR2 reads SASEGT. With 2 bases clipped from V and 9 bases from J, the junction kept 8 bases outside the gene matches. The CDR3 consists of 14 residues. CDR3 nucleotide sequence: TGTGCCAGCAGTGAATACGGGGCCGGGGGGGCCCAGTACTTC. Protein: CASSEYGAGGAQYF.

The table lists this clone with a few counts. The rearrangement joins TRBV2 to TRBJ1-1, with D perhaps matching TRBD1 (5 bases). The CDR3 runs to 14 residues. Germline V CDR1 and CDR2: SNHLY, FYNNEI. Trimming stripped 7 bases from V and 1 base from J, with 13 bases between. The CDR3 sequence: CASTTVLTNTEAFF. CDR3 DNA sequence: TGTGCCAGCACGACAGTATTGACGAACACTGAAGCTTTCTTT.

This clone showed up just a few times. The chain carries TRBV30 and TRBJ2-7; D remains unclear. This CDR3 is 13 amino acids long. V lost 3 bases to trimming and J lost 3 bases, with 12 bases between them. The germline CDR1 and CDR2 sequences are GTSNPN and SVGIG (reference sequence). The CDR3 DNA is TGTGCCTGGAGCCGAGACACTCTCTACGAGCAGTACGTC. Protein: CAWSRDTLYEQYV.

This rearrangement joins TRBV6-6 to TRBJ2-3, with D unclear. This CDR3 comprises 13 residues. Germline lookup yields CDR1 MNHNY and CDR2 SVGAGI (reference sequence). Between the trimmed V and J ends, which lost 6 bases and 3 bases, there was a span of 10 bases. The CDR3 loop is CASRSDGTDTQYF. CDR3 coding DNA: TGTGCCAGCAGAAGCGACGGTACAGATACGCAGTATTTT.

The V and J genes are TRBV5-1 and TRBJ1-4; 7 nucleotides line up with TRBD1. The V segment lost 0 bases and the J segment 1 base; nucleotides outside the gene matches: 6. The length of the CDR3 is 17 residues. Germline CDR1 is SGHRS and CDR2 is YFSETQ. CDR3 bases: TGCGCCAGCAGCTTGGAGGGGGCGTACGGAACTAATGAAAAACTGTTTTTT. It is translated as CASSLEGAYGTNEKLFF.

J is TRBJ2-2 and V is TRBV3-1 (or the pseudogene TRBV3-2), with D tentatively TRBD2 (5 bases). Germline V lookup: CDR1 LGHDT, CDR2 YNNKEL (reference sequence). V was clipped by 1 base and J by 4 bases, with 7 bases between them. This CDR3 comprises 14 residues. The CDR3 region is CASSQGTVTGELFF. CDR3 DNA: TGTGCCAGCAGCCAAGGGACTGTCACCGGGGAGCTGTTTTTT.

The chain employs TRBV5-1 and TRBJ1-5, with 9 bases identical to TRBD1. The germline gives CDR1 SGHRS, CDR2 YFSETQ. The CDR3 has 15 residues. The V gene end was trimmed by 4 bases and the J gene end by 4 bases; junction bases not matched to a gene: 6. The chain's CDR3 is CASSPGQGPNQPQHF. In DNA form, the CDR3 reads TGCGCCAGCAGCCCGGGACAGGGACCAAATCAGCCCCAGCATTTT. The whole variable domain, remainder taken from reference TRBV5-1 and TRBJ1-5, is KAGVTQTPRYLIKTRGQQVTLSCSPISGHRSVSWYQQTPGQGLQFLFEYFSETQRNKGNFPGRFSGRQFSNSRSEMNVSTLELGDSALYLCASSPGQGPNQPQHFGDGTRLSIL.

This sequence joins TRBV18 and TRBJ2-3; D is unclear. Deletions cut 0 bases from V and 2 bases from J, with 12 bases between. This CDR3 has 16 amino acids. The germline V gene has CDR1 KGHSH and CDR2 LQKENI. The CDR3, as DNA: TGTGCCAGCTCACCACCGTCCTTTACTTACACAGATACGCAGTATTTT. Translating gives CASSPPSFTYTDTQYF.

A single count supports this clone. This chain's CDR3 is CASSLGRLDRSYGYTF. CDR3 sequence (DNA): TGTGCCAGCAGCTTAGGGAGACTGGACAGAAGCTATGGCTACACCTTC. The chain carries TRBV13 and TRBJ1-2; D might be TRBD1 (6 bases). V was trimmed by 0 bases and J by 4 bases, leaving 15 bases between them. This CDR3 comprises 16 residues. Germline CDR1 PRHDT, CDR2 FYEKMQ (reference sequence).

The chain has TRBV24-1 and TRBJ1-5; D is uncertain. The CDR3 is 13 residues long. Trimming took off 6 bases at V and 0 bases at J, with 5 bases between the two ends. Germline lookup yields CDR1 KGHDR and CDR2 SFDVKD. This CDR3 is CATSLSSNQPQHF. The CDR3 nucleotides are TGTGCCACCAGTTTAAGTAGCAATCAGCCCCAGCATTTT.

The rearrangement joins TRBV5-1 to TRBJ2-3; 7 bases line up with TRBD1. The CDR3 loop spans 17 amino acids. V dropped 4 bases and J dropped 3; count of bases not matched to a gene: 14. Germline V gives CDR1 SGHRS, CDR2 YFSETQ. The CDR3 is CASSLGGFTGATDTQYF. Here the CDR3 DNA reads TGCGCCAGCAGCCTCGGAGGATTCACAGGGGCTACAGATACGCAGTATTTT.

The gene calls are TRBV25-1 and TRBJ1-3; tentative D call: TRBD1 (5 bases). Germline CDR1 reads MGHDK; CDR2 reads SYGVNS. The CDR3 length is 16 residues. Trimming removed 5 bases from V and 3 bases from J, with 17 bases in between. CDR3 region: CASSIGGASDGNTIYF. Written as DNA, the CDR3 is TGTGCCAGCAGTATAGGTGGGGCCTCGGATGGAAACACCATATATTTT.

The chain carries TRBV7-2 and TRBJ2-3; D possibly matches TRBD1 or TRBD2 (5 bases each). V was clipped by 5 bases and J by 2 bases, with 14 bases between them. The CDR3 has 15 amino acids. The V gene's germline CDR1 is SGHTA and CDR2 FQGNSA. In DNA form, the CDR3 reads TGTGCCAGCAGCGTCCGGGACGGCTACACAGATACGCAGTATTTT. It is translated as CASSVRDGYTDTQYF.

The J gene is TRBJ2-5, the V gene TRBV2; D remains ambiguous. This CDR3 region has 14 residues. Germline CDR1 and CDR2: SNHLY and FYNNEI. The V and J ends lost 7 bases and 5 bases respectively, with 17 bases between them. Written as DNA, the CDR3 is TGTGCCAGCAATCAAAACGGCCAGAAGGAGACCCAGTACTTC. Translating it yields CASNQNGQKETQYF.

This clone showed up just a few times. The chain recombines TRBV5-1 with TRBJ1-3, with D hard to call. V shed 1 base and J shed 0 bases, with 8 bases lying between them. The germline gives CDR1 SGHRS, CDR2 YFSETQ. This CDR3 is 15 amino acids long. The CDR3 coding sequence is TGCGCCAGCAGCTTGACGGCCTCCTCTGGAAACACCATATATTTT. Protein: CASSLTASSGNTIYF.

This clone was counted a single time. The chain combines TRBV4-1 with TRBJ1-4; 9 positions match TRBD1. V was clipped by 1 base and J by 7 bases; unmatched bases: 10. CDR3 size: 17 residues. Germline values: CDR1 MGHRA, CDR2 YSYEKL. The CDR3 sequence is CASSQAYYRGQGEKLFF. CDR3 coding DNA: TGCGCCAGCAGCCAAGCCTACTACAGGGGACAGGGTGAAAAACTGTTTTTT.